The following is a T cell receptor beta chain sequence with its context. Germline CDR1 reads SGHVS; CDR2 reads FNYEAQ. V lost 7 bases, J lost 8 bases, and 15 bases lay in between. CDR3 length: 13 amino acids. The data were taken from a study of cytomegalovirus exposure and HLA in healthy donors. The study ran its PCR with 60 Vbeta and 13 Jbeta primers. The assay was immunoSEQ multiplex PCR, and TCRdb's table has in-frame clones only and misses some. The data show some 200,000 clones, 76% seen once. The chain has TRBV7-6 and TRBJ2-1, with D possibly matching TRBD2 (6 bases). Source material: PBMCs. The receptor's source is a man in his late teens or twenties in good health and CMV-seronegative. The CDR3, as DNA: TGTGCCAGCACCAGACTAGGTTGGGATGAGCAGTTCTTC. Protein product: CASTRLGWDEQFF.